This TCR beta chain was identified in a study of CD8 T cells in Susac syndrome. Trimming took off 0 bases at V and 1 base at J, with 6 bases between the two ends. This CDR3 comprises 14 residues. Germline CDR1 reads MNHEY; CDR2 reads SVGAGI. Random-hexamer reverse transcription was applied to roughly 0.5 to 1 ug RNA. TCRdb reprocessed the immunoSEQ multiplex PCR reads with MiXCR, giving one entry per CDR3 protein. The table has around 270,000 distinct CDR3 sequences, approximately 85% seen once. The rearrangement links TRBV6-5 to TRBJ1-1; D may be TRBD1 (5 bases). Sequencing input: CD8+ T cells from PBMCs. The sequence derives from a human donor with multiple sclerosis. The CDR3 DNA is TGTGCCAGCAGTTACTCCGGGGCGAACACTGAAGCTTTCTTT. Translated: CASSYSGANTEAFF.